This T cell receptor (beta chain) was captured by sequencing in a study of cytomegalovirus exposure and HLA in healthy donors. This PCR relied on a set of 60 Vbeta primers and 13 Jbeta primers. Assay used: immunoSEQ multiplex PCR; TCRdb lists only in-frame clones, some missing. The sample carries about 280,000 clones, 80% to 90% recorded once. This CDR3 has 20 residues. The V segment lost 4 bases and the J segment 1 base; nucleotides outside the gene matches: 21. Per germline, CDR1 SGHRS and CDR2 YFSETQ. The receptor was isolated from a woman under 30 in good health and CMV-seronegative. V and J are TRBV5-1 and TRBJ2-7; 9 nucleotides agree with TRBD1. The sequencing input was PBMCs. CDR3 amino acids: CASSQVWPGQGEGASYEQYF. The CDR3 coding sequence is TGCGCCAGCAGCCAGGTGTGGCCGGGACAGGGTGAAGGTGCGTCCTACGAGCAGTACTTC. Variable domain in full (rest from reference TRBV5-1 and TRBJ2-7): KAGVTQTPRYLIKTRGQQVTLSCSPISGHRSVSWYQQTPGQGLQFLFEYFSETQRNKGNFPGRFSGRQFSNSRSEMNVSTLELGDSALYLCASSQVWPGQGEGASYEQYFGPGTRLTVT.